The clone carrying this T cell receptor beta chain was seen a single time. Original methodology: The authors estimated nucleated cell counts from reference gene primer amplification. The table came from immunoSEQ multiplex PCR; TCRdb's copy has only in-frame clones and leaves some out. Clonal size and the V and J genes are those of that table, whereas D and trimming came from the DNA. Of almost 250,000 clones in the sample, around 89% were seen once. The CDR3 spans 13 residues. Losses at the gene ends were 2 bases for V and 2 bases for J; bases not matched to a gene: 0. Per germline, CDR1 ENHRY and CDR2 SYGVKD. The record originates from a study of blood T cell repertoires in COVID-19. Those who participated ranged in age from 18 to 89 years and resided in 24 US areas.

Sequenced sample: PBMCs or T cells enriched from blood (not recorded which). The chain couples TRBV10-3 to TRBJ2-7; 7 bases are shared with TRBD1. This clonotype was sampled from a woman younger than 45 who had recovered from COVID-19. CDR3 sequence (DNA): TGTGCCATCAGTGAGGACAGGGCCTACGAGCAGTACTTC. Translation: CAISEDRAYEQYF.